This T cell receptor (beta chain) stems from a study of cytomegalovirus exposure and HLA in healthy donors. In the PCR, 60 Vbeta and 13 Jbeta primers were used. TCRdb's copy holds only in-frame clones and misses some; the assay was immunoSEQ multiplex PCR. This table holds fewer than 70,000 clones, approximately 70% found once. The junction had 12 bases not matched to a gene; V was cut back by 0 bases and J by 7 bases. CDR1 SGHRS and CDR2 YFSETQ come from the germline V gene. This CDR3 contains 16 residues. This clone was found a few times. Input material: PBMCs. The chain combines TRBV5-1 with TRBJ2-7; 8 nucleotides align to TRBD1. The source of this sequence is a male donor in good health and CMV-seropositive. The CDR3 sequence: CASSLGPRTGPGEQYF. In nucleotides, the CDR3 is TGCGCCAGCAGCTTGGGACCAAGGACAGGGCCAGGGGAGCAGTACTTC.